The rows below give T cell receptor beta chains drawn from one sample of a study of T cell responses to AZD1222 COVID-19 vaccine. The protocol was immunoSEQ multiplex PCR, while the TCRdb copy is restricted to in-frame clones and leaves out a portion. The sample records fewer than 90,000 clones, more than 70% being singletons. Sample: peripheral blood, taken 28 days after the second AZD1222 dose. The receptors were sampled from an adult who received the AZD1222 COVID-19 vaccine. Each CDR3 is given with its conserved first and last residue. Each record gives: J gene, V gene, clone size, D gene, CDR3 DNA, CDR3 protein. The D gene is left open where the match is weak. Only part of the rows carry a size: once, few, many, or a class if the clone is expanded.

j_gene: TRBJ1-1; v_gene: TRBV5-4; abundance: once; d_gene: .; CDR3nt: TGTGCCAGCAGCTTGGTGGGGGAGGGCACTGAAGCTTTCTTT; CDR3aa: CASSLVGEGTEAFF
j_gene: TRBJ2-1; v_gene: TRBV3-1/TRBV3-2; abundance: .; d_gene: .; CDR3nt: TGTGCCAGCAGTCGGAACTCCCAGGGCGAGCAGTTCTTC; CDR3aa: CASSRNSQGEQFF
j_gene: TRBJ2-4; v_gene: TRBV5-4; abundance: .; d_gene: .; CDR3nt: TGTGCCAGCAGCTTGCACCGGGGGCGAAACATTCAGTACTTC; CDR3aa: CASSLHRGRNIQYF
j_gene: TRBJ1-6; v_gene: TRBV27; abundance: .; d_gene: .; CDR3nt: TGTGCCAGCAAGGCCGGACCGGACAATTCACCCCTCCACTTT; CDR3aa: CASKAGPDNSPLHF
j_gene: TRBJ1-5; v_gene: TRBV7-2; abundance: .; d_gene: TRBD1; CDR3nt: TGTGCCAGCAGCAGAAGGACAGGGGGGGATCAGCCCCAGCATTTT; CDR3aa: CASSRRTGGDQPQHF
j_gene: TRBJ1-1; v_gene: TRBV27; abundance: .; d_gene: .; CDR3nt: TGTGCCAGCAGTTATCGGGCAATCACTGAAGCTTTCTTT; CDR3aa: CASSYRAITEAFF
j_gene: TRBJ2-7; v_gene: TRBV5-1; abundance: .; d_gene: TRBD1; CDR3nt: TGCGCCAGCAGCTTGGAAGGGACAGGGGGCTCCAAATCCTACGAGCAGTACTTC; CDR3aa: CASSLEGTGGSKSYEQYF
j_gene: TRBJ1-1; v_gene: TRBV18; abundance: .; d_gene: .; CDR3nt: TGTGCCAGCTCATTCGACATGAACACTGAAGCTTTCTTT; CDR3aa: CASSFDMNTEAFF
j_gene: TRBJ1-2; v_gene: TRBV7-2; abundance: .; d_gene: .; CDR3nt: TGTGCCAGCAGCTTAGGGGGAAGGCAAGCCCGTGGCTACACCTTC; CDR3aa: CASSLGGRQARGYTF
j_gene: TRBJ2-3; v_gene: TRBV27; abundance: .; d_gene: .; CDR3nt: TGTGCCAGCAGTTTATACCTGTCAGATACGCAGTATTTT; CDR3aa: CASSLYLSDTQYF
j_gene: TRBJ2-2; v_gene: TRBV19; abundance: .; d_gene: TRBD2; CDR3nt: TGTGCCAGTAAGGGAGTAGCGGGGGCAAACACCGGGGAGCTGTTTTTT; CDR3aa: CASKGVAGANTGELFF
j_gene: TRBJ1-1; v_gene: TRBV4-1; abundance: .; d_gene: .; CDR3nt: TGCGCCAGCAGCCAAGATCCGGCCGCCCCGAACACTGAAGCTTTCTTT; CDR3aa: CASSQDPAAPNTEAFF
j_gene: TRBJ1-1; v_gene: TRBV28; abundance: .; d_gene: TRBD1; CDR3nt: TGTGCCAGCAGTGCTCCAAGCGCTCCGACAGGGACTGAAGCTTTCTTT; CDR3aa: CASSAPSAPTGTEAFF
j_gene: TRBJ2-3; v_gene: TRBV3-1/TRBV3-2; abundance: .; d_gene: .; CDR3nt: TGTGCCAGCAGTCGCGGGGGCCTCGACACAGATACGCAGTATTTT; CDR3aa: CASSRGGLDTDTQYF
j_gene: TRBJ2-7; v_gene: TRBV5-4; abundance: .; d_gene: .; CDR3nt: TGTGCCAGCAGCTTTTGGCAGGACCCTCTCTACGAGCAGTACTTC; CDR3aa: CASSFWQDPLYEQYF
j_gene: TRBJ2-5; v_gene: TRBV7-3; abundance: few; d_gene: TRBD1; CDR3nt: TGTGCCAGCAGCTTGTCCGGGACAGGGGGCGCGGAGACCCAGTACTTC; CDR3aa: CASSLSGTGGAETQYF
j_gene: TRBJ1-1; v_gene: TRBV18; abundance: .; d_gene: .; CDR3nt: TGTGCCAGCTCACCACAGGGACAGAACACTGAAGCTTTCTTT; CDR3aa: CASSPQGQNTEAFF